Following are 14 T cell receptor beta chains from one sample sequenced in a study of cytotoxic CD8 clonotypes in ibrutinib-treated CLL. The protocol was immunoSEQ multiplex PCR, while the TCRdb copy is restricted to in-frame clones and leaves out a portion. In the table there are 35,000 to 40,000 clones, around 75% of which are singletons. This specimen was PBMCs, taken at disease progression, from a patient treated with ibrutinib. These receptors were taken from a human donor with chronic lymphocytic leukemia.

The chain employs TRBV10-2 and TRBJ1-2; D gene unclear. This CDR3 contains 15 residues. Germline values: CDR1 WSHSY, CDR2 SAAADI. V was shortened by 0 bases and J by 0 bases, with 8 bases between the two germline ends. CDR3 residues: CASSESIRTNYGYTF. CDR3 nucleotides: TGCGCCAGCAGTGAGTCGATCAGGACTAACTATGGCTACACCTTC.

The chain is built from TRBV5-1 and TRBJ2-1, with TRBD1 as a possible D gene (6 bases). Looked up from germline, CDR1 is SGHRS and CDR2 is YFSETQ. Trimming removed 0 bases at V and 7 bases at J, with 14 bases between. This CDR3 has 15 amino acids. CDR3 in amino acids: CASSLGGGQLNEQFF. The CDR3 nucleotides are TGCGCCAGCAGCTTGGGTGGGGGACAACTAAATGAGCAGTTCTTC.

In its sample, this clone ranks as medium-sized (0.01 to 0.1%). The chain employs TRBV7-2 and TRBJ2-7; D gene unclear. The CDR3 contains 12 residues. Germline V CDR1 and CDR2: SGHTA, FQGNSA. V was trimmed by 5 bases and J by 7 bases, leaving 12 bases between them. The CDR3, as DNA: TGTGCCAGCAGCCCGGCGGTGGAAGAGCAGTACTTC. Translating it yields CASSPAVEEQYF. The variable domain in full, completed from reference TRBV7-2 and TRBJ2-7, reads GAGVSQSPSNKVTEKGKDVELRCDPISGHTALYWYRQSLGQGLEFLIYFQGNSAPDKSGLPSDRFSAERTGGSVSTLTIQRTQQEDSAVYLCASSPAVEEQYFGPGTRLTVT.

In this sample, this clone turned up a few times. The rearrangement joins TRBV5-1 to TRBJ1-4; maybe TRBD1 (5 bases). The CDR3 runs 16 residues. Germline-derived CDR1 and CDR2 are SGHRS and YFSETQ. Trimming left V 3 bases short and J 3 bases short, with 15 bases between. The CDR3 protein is CASSWDGRLANEKLFF. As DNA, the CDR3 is TGCGCCAGCAGCTGGGACGGCCGTTTGGCTAATGAAAAACTGTTTTTT.

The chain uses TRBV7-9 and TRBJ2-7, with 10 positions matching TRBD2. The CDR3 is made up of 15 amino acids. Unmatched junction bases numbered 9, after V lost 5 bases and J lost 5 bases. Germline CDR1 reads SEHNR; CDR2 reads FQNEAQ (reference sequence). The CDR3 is CASSGQRGGPDEQYF. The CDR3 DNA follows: TGTGCCAGCAGCGGACAGCGGGGGGGACCAGACGAGCAGTACTTC.

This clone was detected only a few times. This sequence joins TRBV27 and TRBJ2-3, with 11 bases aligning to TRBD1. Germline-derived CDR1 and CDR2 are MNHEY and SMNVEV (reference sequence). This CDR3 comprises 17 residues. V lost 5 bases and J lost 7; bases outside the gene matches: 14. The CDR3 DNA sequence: TGTGCCAGCAGTCCCGCCGGGACAGGGGGTCCTGTACATACGCAGTATTTT. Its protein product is CASSPAGTGGPVHTQYF.

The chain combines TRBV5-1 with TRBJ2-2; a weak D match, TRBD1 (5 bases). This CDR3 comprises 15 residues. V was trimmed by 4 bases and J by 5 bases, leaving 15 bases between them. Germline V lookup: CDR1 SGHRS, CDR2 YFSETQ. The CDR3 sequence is CASSHTGTATGELFF. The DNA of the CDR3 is TGCGCCAGCAGCCATACAGGAACAGCGACCGGGGAGCTGTTTTTT.

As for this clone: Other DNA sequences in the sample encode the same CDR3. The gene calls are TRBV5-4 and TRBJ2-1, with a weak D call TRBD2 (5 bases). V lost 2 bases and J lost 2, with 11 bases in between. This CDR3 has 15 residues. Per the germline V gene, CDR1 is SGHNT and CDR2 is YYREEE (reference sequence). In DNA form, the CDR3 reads TGTGCCAGCAGCTTATCACTAGAGGCCTACAATGAGCAGTTCTTC. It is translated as CASSLSLEAYNEQFF.

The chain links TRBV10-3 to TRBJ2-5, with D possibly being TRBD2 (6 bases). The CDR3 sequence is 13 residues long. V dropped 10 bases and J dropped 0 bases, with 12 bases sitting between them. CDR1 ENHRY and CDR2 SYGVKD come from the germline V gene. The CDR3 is CATHGGNQETQYF. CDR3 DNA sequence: TGTGCCACCCACGGGGGAAACCAAGAGACCCAGTACTTC.

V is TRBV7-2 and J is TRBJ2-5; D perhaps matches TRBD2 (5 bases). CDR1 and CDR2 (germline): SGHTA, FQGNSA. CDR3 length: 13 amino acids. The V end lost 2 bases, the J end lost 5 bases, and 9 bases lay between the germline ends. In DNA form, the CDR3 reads TGTGCCAGCAGCTTAACTAGTAGGGAGACCCAGTACTTC. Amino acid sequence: CASSLTSRETQYF.

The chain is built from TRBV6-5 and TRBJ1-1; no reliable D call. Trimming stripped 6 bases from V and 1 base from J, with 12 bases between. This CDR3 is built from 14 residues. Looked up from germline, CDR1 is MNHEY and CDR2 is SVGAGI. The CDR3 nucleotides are TGTGCCAGCAGGTTACGGGTGGCGAACACTGAAGCTTTCTTT. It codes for CASRLRVANTEAFF.

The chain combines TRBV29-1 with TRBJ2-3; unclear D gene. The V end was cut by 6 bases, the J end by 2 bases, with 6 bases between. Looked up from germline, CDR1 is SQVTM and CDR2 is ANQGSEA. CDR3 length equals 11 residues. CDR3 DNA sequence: TGCAGCGTAGTAGACACAGATACGCAGTATTTT. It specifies CSVVDTDTQYF.

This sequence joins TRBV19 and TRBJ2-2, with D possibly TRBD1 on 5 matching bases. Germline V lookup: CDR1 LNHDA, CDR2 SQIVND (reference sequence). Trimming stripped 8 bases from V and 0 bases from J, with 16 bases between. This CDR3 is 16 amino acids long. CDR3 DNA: TGTGCCAGTTCGCTCAGTCGACAGACGAACACCGGGGAGCTGTTTTTT. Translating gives CASSLSRQTNTGELFF.

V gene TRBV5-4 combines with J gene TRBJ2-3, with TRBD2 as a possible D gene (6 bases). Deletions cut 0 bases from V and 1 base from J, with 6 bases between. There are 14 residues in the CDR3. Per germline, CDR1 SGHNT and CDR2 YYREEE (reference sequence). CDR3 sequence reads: CASSLAGGTDTQYF. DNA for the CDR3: TGTGCCAGCAGCTTGGCGGGGGGCACAGATACGCAGTATTTT.